The next 31 T cell receptor beta chains were all read from a single sample in a study of type 1 regulatory T cells. Each CDR3 protein is one row after TCRdb ran MiXCR on the reads. Altogether approximately 100,000 distinct CDR3 sequences are present, 30% to 35% being singletons, with the ten largest covering about 2.4%. The source material was CD4+ T cells, either the whole sample or a sorted fraction (not recorded which). These receptors were obtained from a human donor in good health.

The CDR3 nucleotides read TGTGCCAGCAGTTTTCCCGGGACAGAGAACACTGAAGCTTTCTTT. Translated, it gives CASSFPGTENTEAFF. This rearrangement joins TRBV28 to TRBJ1-1, with 7 nucleotides matching TRBD1. This CDR3 is 15 amino acids long. Germline assignment: CDR1 MDHEN and CDR2 SYDVKM. After removal of 3 bases from V and 1 base from J, the junction contained 5 bases not matched to a gene.

A few counts support this clonotype. The chain carries TRBV3-1 and TRBJ2-7; 9 bases line up with TRBD1. The V and J ends lost 4 bases and 5 bases, in that order; junction bases with no gene match: 15. The CDR3 runs to 17 residues. Germline V gene sequence: CDR1 LGHDT, CDR2 YNNKEL (reference sequence). DNA of the CDR3: TGTGCCAGCAGCCTTACTTTTTCGGGACAGGGTTTCAACGAGCAGTACTTC. Protein: CASSLTFSGQGFNEQYF.

The genes are TRBV20-1 and TRBJ2-1; 15 bases map to TRBD2. Trimming took 6 bases from V and 8 from J; bases not matched to a gene: 11. CDR1 and CDR2 (germline): DFQATT, SNEGSKA (reference sequence). The CDR3 is made up of 16 amino acids. The CDR3 sequence is CSAAGTSGRLVDEQFF. For the CDR3, the DNA is TGCAGTGCCGCCGGGACTAGCGGGAGGTTGGTTGATGAGCAGTTCTTC.

This clonotype has a handful of counts. V is TRBV20-1 and J is TRBJ1-5; weak D call: TRBD1 (5 bases). Germline V gives CDR1 DFQATT, CDR2 SNEGSKA (reference sequence). The CDR3 loop spans 12 amino acids. The V and J ends lost 7 bases and 5 bases respectively, with 12 bases between them. The CDR3 is CSVGGGDQPQHF. CDR3 DNA: TGCAGTGTCGGGGGGGGAGATCAGCCCCAGCATTTT.

This chain connects TRBV19 to TRBJ2-1; D unresolved. This CDR3 comprises 12 residues. The V and J ends lost 8 bases and 0 bases respectively, with 5 bases between them. Germline V CDR1 and CDR2: LNHDA, SQIVND (reference sequence). CDR3 in DNA: TGTGCCAGTCTCAGCTCCTACAATGAGCAGTTCTTC. Its translation: CASLSSYNEQFF.

On this clonotype itself: Mismatch with germline at one junction end may stem from a read error. The chain joins TRBV24-1 to TRBJ2-1; 10 bases agree with TRBD2. This CDR3 contains 16 residues. Per germline, CDR1 KGHDR and CDR2 SFDVKD. This CDR3 reads CPTSDPGLATGNEQFF. CDR3 in DNA: TGTCCCACCAGTGACCCGGGACTAGCGACTGGCAATGAGCAGTTCTTC.

This chain joins TRBV29-1 and TRBJ1-2; no clear D gene. This CDR3 region has 13 residues. The V and J ends lost 4 bases and 2 bases respectively, with 11 bases between them. Per the germline V gene, CDR1 is SQVTM and CDR2 is ANQGSEA. The CDR3 is CSVAKADNYGYTF. CDR3 coding DNA: TGCAGCGTTGCCAAAGCGGACAACTATGGCTACACCTTC.

This chain joins TRBV7-2 and TRBJ2-1; D uncertain. The CDR3 is made up of 14 amino acids. V was pared by 4 bases and J by 6 bases, with 13 bases between. CDR1 and CDR2 from the germline V gene are SGHTA and FQGNSA. CDR3 nucleotide sequence: TGTGCCAGCAGCTCGAACTCCCGAGGCAATGAGCAGTTCTTC. This codes for CASSSNSRGNEQFF.

The rearrangement uses TRBV14 and TRBJ2-6; TRBD1 or TRBD2 may be the D gene (5 bases each). Germline CDR1 SGHDN, CDR2 FVKESK. This CDR3 has 17 residues. Trimming took 0 bases from V and 3 from J, leaving 12 bases between them. DNA for the CDR3: TGTGCCAGCAGCCAAGAGTGGGGGAGAGATGGGGCCAACGTCCTGACTTTC. Its protein product is CASSQEWGRDGANVLTF.

This clonotype was seen a few times. This chain joins TRBV12-3 or TRBV12-4 and TRBJ2-7; 8 nucleotides match TRBD1. The CDR3 consists of 15 residues. Trimming removed 2 bases from V and 5 bases from J; junction bases left unmatched: 8. The CDR3, as DNA: TGTGCCAGCAGTTTATTCGGCAGGGGGCATGACGAGCAGTACTTC. Its translation: CASSLFGRGHDEQYF.

This clonotype was counted between two and nine times. CDR3 nucleotide sequence: TGTGCCAGCAGTTTCAGCAGGGTCTCCTCTGGAAACACCATATATTTT. Residues: CASSFSRVSSGNTIYF. The chain uses TRBV12-3 or TRBV12-4 and TRBJ1-3; TRBD1 is a possible D gene (5 bases). This CDR3 region has 16 residues. The V end was cut by 3 bases, the J end by 0 bases, with 12 bases between.

The rearrangement uses TRBV6-4 and TRBJ2-2; the match to TRBD1 covers 7 bases. The germline V gene encodes CDR1 MRHNA and CDR2 SNTAGT. The CDR3 covers 14 residues. Unmatched junction bases numbered 0, after V lost 2 bases and J lost 3 bases. Here the CDR3 DNA reads TGTGCCAGCAGTGACGACAGGGACACCGGGGAGCTGTTTTTT. This codes for CASSDDRDTGELFF.

The J gene is TRBJ1-1, the V gene TRBV20-1, with D maybe TRBD1 (6 bases). The V gene lost 2 bases and the J gene lost 3 bases, with 19 bases spanning the gap. From germline, CDR1 is DFQATT and CDR2 SNEGSKA (reference sequence). The CDR3 has 16 residues. For the CDR3, the DNA is TGCAGTGCTAGAAGTCCGACAGGTTCGGGATACACTGAAGCTTTCTTT. This encodes CSARSPTGSGYTEAFF.

This clonotype was counted a few times. The genes are TRBV7-3 and TRBJ2-5; 9 nucleotides match TRBD1. Trimming cost V 0 bases and J 5 bases; bases outside gene matches: 4. The CDR3 is 15 amino acids. CDR1 and CDR2 from the germline V gene are SGHTA and FQGTGA. CDR3 in DNA: TGTGCCAGCAGCTTAACTTCAGGACAGGGGGAGACCCAGTACTTC. Translating it yields CASSLTSGQGETQYF.

This clonotype was detected a few times. The chain links TRBV10-3 to TRBJ2-7; 9 bases line up with TRBD2. CDR1 and CDR2 from the germline V gene are ENHRY and SYGVKD. This CDR3 spans 15 amino acids. J gave up 3 bases and V 0 bases, and 3 bases lay outside the gene matches. The CDR3 nucleotides read TGTGCCATCAGTGAGTCGACTAGCGGATTCTACGAGCAGTACTTC. Its translation: CAISESTSGFYEQYF.

The chain recombines TRBV5-4 with TRBJ2-3, with 8 bases aligning to TRBD2. Germline-derived CDR1 and CDR2 are SGHNT and YYREEE (reference sequence). Trimming cost V 5 bases and J 1 base; bases outside gene matches: 0. This CDR3 contains 13 residues. CDR3 nucleotide sequence: TGTGCCAGCAGGCGGGAGGGCACAGATACGCAGTATTTT. This encodes CASRREGTDTQYF.

This chain joins TRBV19 and TRBJ2-5; a possible D gene is TRBD2 (5 bases). Germline CDR1 is LNHDA and CDR2 is SQIVND (reference sequence). The CDR3 is made up of 13 amino acids. V was cut by 5 bases and J by 5 bases, with 12 bases left in between. Here the CDR3 DNA reads TGTGCCAGTAGTCCCGGGGTTGGGGAGACCCAGTACTTC. Amino acid sequence: CASSPGVGETQYF.

The chain couples TRBV6-6 to TRBJ1-1; 9 nucleotides align to TRBD1. V shed 6 bases, J shed 1 base, and the junction held 9 bases outside the gene matches. Germline values: CDR1 MNHNY, CDR2 SVGAGI (reference sequence). The CDR3 extends over 16 amino acids. CDR3 nucleotide sequence: TGTGCCAGCAGACTGGGACAGGGAGGCGGGAACACTGAAGCTTTCTTT. It specifies CASRLGQGGGNTEAFF.

The DNA for the CDR3 is TGTGCCAGCAGTGAACCTGGACAGTACTATGGCTACACCTTC. Amino acids: CASSEPGQYYGYTF. The chain combines TRBV25-1 with TRBJ1-2; D perhaps matches TRBD1 (6 bases). Germline V gene data show CDR1 as MGHDK and CDR2 as SYGVNS. The CDR3 length is 14 residues. The V end was cut by 2 bases, the J end by 3 bases, with 10 bases between.

The chain carries TRBV2 and TRBJ2-2, with 10 positions matching TRBD2. V was pared by 3 bases and J by 7 bases, with 8 bases of the junction left unmatched. The germline gives CDR1 SNHLY, CDR2 FYNNEI. The CDR3 spans 16 residues. DNA for the CDR3: TGTGCCAGCAGTGATGAAGCGGGAGGGCGGCTCGGGGAGCTGTTTTTT. It translates to CASSDEAGGRLGELFF.

Only one count was recorded for this clonotype. A read error may be the cause here, since a much bigger clone is one base away. This sequence joins TRBV19 and TRBJ2-2, with D possibly matching TRBD1 (6 bases). This CDR3 region has 13 residues. V shed 10 bases and J shed 2 bases, with 11 bases lying between them. Germline loops: CDR1 LNHDA, CDR2 SQIVND (reference sequence). The CDR3 nucleotides read TGTGCCACCGAGGACAGTAACACCGGGGAGCTGTTTTTT. Protein: CATEDSNTGELFF.

This clonotype was observed a handful of times. CDR3 sequence: CASSLVGQIYEQYF. The CDR3 coding sequence is TGTGCCAGCAGCTTGGTGGGACAGATCTACGAGCAGTACTTC. The V call is TRBV5-4, the J call TRBJ2-7, with 7 bases aligning to TRBD1. V shed 0 bases and J 3 bases; nucleotides not matched to a gene: 3. The CDR3 loop spans 14 amino acids. CDR1 and CDR2 from the germline V gene are SGHNT and YYREEE (reference sequence).

The gene calls are TRBV18 and TRBJ2-7, with D maybe TRBD2 (6 bases). CDR3 length equals 16 residues. The V end was cut by 3 bases, the J end by 2 bases, with 17 bases between. CDR1 and CDR2 from the germline V gene are KGHSH and LQKENI. The CDR3 DNA follows: TGTGCCAGCTCACCGTCCCGGGGTAGCGGTACCTACGAGCAGTACTTC. Its translation: CASSPSRGSGTYEQYF.

With respect to this clonotype: The final CDR3 position lacks the conserved phenylalanine or tryptophan, pointing to a likely read error. No DNA is shown, since the ends of the CDR3 on it are uncertain; the CDR3 is the one TCRdb lists. This sequence joins TRBV6-1 and TRBJ2-1; TRBD1 is the table's D call and was not checked against the DNA. The germline V gene encodes CDR1 MNHNS and CDR2 SASEGT. The CDR3 spans 11 residues, counting both ends. Here the CDR3 reads CASSEQGRPAI.

The CDR3 DNA reads TGTGCCAGCAGCAACCTCCAACAGGGACCTAATGAAAAACTGTTTTTT. It codes for CASSNLQQGPNEKLFF. The gene calls are TRBV7-8 and TRBJ1-4; maybe TRBD1 (6 bases). This CDR3 is built from 16 residues. Germline V gene lookup returns CDR1 SGHVS and CDR2 FQNEAQ. The ends were cut back, 5 bases at V and 3 bases at J, with 16 bases in the middle.

The chain couples TRBV6-5 to TRBJ2-7, with 12 bases aligning to TRBD1. The CDR3 spans 13 residues. The germline gives CDR1 MNHEY, CDR2 SVGAGI. V was clipped by 6 bases and J by 5 bases; unmatched bases: 2. The DNA for the CDR3 is TGTGCCAGCAGGGGACAGGGGGCGGACGAGCAGTACTTC. Its protein product is CASRGQGADEQYF.

This chain joins TRBV5-1 and TRBJ2-7; the D gene is possibly TRBD1 (6 bases). Germline V lookup: CDR1 SGHRS, CDR2 YFSETQ. Deletions cut 4 bases from V and 3 bases from J, with 11 bases between. CDR3 length: 13 residues. The chain's CDR3 is CASSTEDSYEQYF. CDR3 nucleotides: TGCGCCAGCAGCACGGAGGACAGCTACGAGCAGTACTTC.

The V call is TRBV24-1, the J call TRBJ2-1; tentatively, D is TRBD1 or TRBD2 (6 bases each). The CDR3 spans 15 residues. The V end lost 8 bases, the J end lost 4 bases, and 17 bases lay between the germline ends. In germline, CDR1 is KGHDR, CDR2 SFDVKD. The CDR3 here is CATTPSGARYNEQFF. CDR3 DNA: TGTGCCACCACACCGTCGGGGGCACGATACAATGAGCAGTTCTTC.

The chain has TRBV30 and TRBJ2-7; 8 nucleotides align to TRBD1. V was clipped by 4 bases and J by 7 bases; unmatched bases: 9. CDR1 and CDR2 from the germline V gene are GTSNPN and SVGIG (reference sequence). The CDR3 runs 13 residues. This CDR3 reads CAWKYQGAGEQYF. The CDR3 bases are TGTGCCTGGAAATACCAGGGGGCTGGAGAGCAGTACTTC. The full variable domain, rest sourced from reference TRBV30 and TRBJ2-7, is SQTIHQWPATLVQPVGSPLSLECTVEGTSNPNLYWYRQAAGRGLQLLFYSVGIGQISSEVPQNLSASRPQDRQFILSSKKLLLSDSGFYLCAWKYQGAGEQYFGPGTRLTVT.

The chain couples TRBV19 to TRBJ1-2; 9 bases line up with TRBD1. This CDR3 spans 14 amino acids. Germline trimming cut 4 bases from V and 2 bases from J; bases unmatched to any gene: 2. CDR1 and CDR2 (germline): LNHDA, SQIVND (reference sequence). In DNA, the CDR3 is TGTGCCAGTAGTACGACAGGGGGGAACTATGGCTACACCTTC. Residues: CASSTTGGNYGYTF. Drawing the rest from reference TRBV19 and TRBJ1-2, the complete variable domain is DGGITQSPKYLFRKEGQNVTLSCEQNLNHDAMYWYRQDPGQGLRLIYYSQIVNDFQKGDIAEGYSVSREKKESFPLTVTSAQKNPTAFYLCASSTTGGNYGYTFGSGTRLTVV.

This chain connects TRBV6-1 to TRBJ1-6, with D unclear. This CDR3 comprises 16 residues. Germline V lookup: CDR1 MNHNS, CDR2 SASEGT. Between the trimmed V and J ends, which lost 7 bases and 10 bases, there was a span of 23 bases. CDR3 amino acids: CASIAKVPHYGSPLHF. CDR3 sequence (DNA): TGTGCCAGCATTGCAAAGGTCCCACATTACGGGTCACCCCTCCACTTT.